The 10 T cell receptor beta chains below all came from one sample that was sequenced in a study of cytomegalovirus exposure and HLA in healthy donors. Primers included in the PCR were 60 Vbeta and 13 Jbeta primers. The protocol was immunoSEQ multiplex PCR, while the TCRdb copy is restricted to in-frame clones and leaves out a portion. The table shows some 120,000 clones, with over 70% occurring only once. The specimen sequenced was PBMCs. These receptors were taken from a man in his late teens or twenties in good health and CMV-seropositive.

This clone turned up a few times. The rearrangement joins TRBV5-1 to TRBJ2-2; D may be TRBD1 (6 bases). This CDR3 region has 14 residues. Between the trimmed V and J ends, which lost 1 base and 6 bases, there was a span of 10 bases. Germline V gives CDR1 SGHRS, CDR2 YFSETQ. Written as DNA, the CDR3 is TGCGCCAGCAGCTTGACAGGGTCGGCCGGGGAGCTGTTTTTT. Translated: CASSLTGSAGELFF.

The chain combines TRBV5-6 with TRBJ1-2; D is ambiguous. Trimming shortened V by 4 bases and J by 4 bases, and 17 bases separated the two germline ends. In germline, CDR1 is SGHDT, CDR2 YYEEEE. This CDR3 has 15 residues. This chain's CDR3 is CASSPHPGLGYGYTF. CDR3 nucleotides: TGTGCCAGCAGCCCGCACCCAGGACTGGGCTATGGCTACACCTTC.

The chain uses TRBV5-4 and TRBJ2-7, with 8 positions matching TRBD1. CDR3 length equals 15 residues. CDR1 SGHNT and CDR2 YYREEE come from the germline V gene (reference sequence). The J segment lost 3 bases and the V segment lost 0 bases, leaving 5 bases of the junction unmatched. The CDR3 sequence: CASSLGDRPVYEQYF. In nucleotides, the CDR3 is TGTGCCAGCAGCTTGGGGGACAGGCCGGTCTACGAGCAGTACTTC.

V gene TRBV6-4 combines with J gene TRBJ2-1; D not certain. CDR1 MRHNA and CDR2 SNTAGT come from the germline V gene. CDR3 size: 13 residues. The V end was cut by 2 bases, the J end by 8 bases, with 10 bases between. Written as DNA, the CDR3 is TGTGCCAGCAGTGACCCTGACGAGGATGAGCAGTTCTTC. It codes for CASSDPDEDEQFF.

This chain joins TRBV6-6 and TRBJ2-3; D may be TRBD2 (7 bases). Looked up from germline, CDR1 is MNHNY and CDR2 is SVGAGI (reference sequence). CDR3 length equals 12 residues. The CDR3 bases are TGTGCGGCCAGGGGAGGGAGTGATACGCAGTATTTT. As protein: CAARGGSDTQYF.

The chain joins TRBV7-2 to TRBJ2-5, with 8 bases fitting TRBD2. CDR1 and CDR2 from the germline V gene are SGHTA and FQGNSA. The V segment lost 2 bases and the J segment 4 bases; nucleotides outside the gene matches: 3. The CDR3 is 14 amino acids. The CDR3: CASSLRLAPETQYF. CDR3 bases: TGTGCCAGCAGCTTACGACTAGCGCCAGAGACCCAGTACTTC.

The chain combines TRBV7-8 with TRBJ2-3, with 13 bases that match TRBD2. The trim removed 2 bases at V and 2 bases at J, leaving 10 bases unmatched. CDR1 and CDR2 (germline): SGHVS, FQNEAQ. The CDR3 covers 19 residues. DNA for the CDR3: TGTGCCAGCAGCTTACGCCTTACTAGCGGGAGGGCCCCCACAGATACGCAGTATTTT. This encodes CASSLRLTSGRAPTDTQYF.

This clone was detected only once. The chain combines TRBV12-5 with TRBJ1-1; 8 bases fit TRBD1. CDR3 length: 18 residues. Looked up from germline, CDR1 is LGHNT and CDR2 is FRNRAP. The trim removed 2 bases at V and 3 bases at J, leaving 14 bases unmatched. CDR3 protein: CASGLPTPGQGYYTEAFF. For the CDR3, the DNA is TGTGCTAGTGGTTTGCCGACCCCCGGACAGGGATATTACACTGAAGCTTTCTTT.

This chain connects TRBV30 to TRBJ1-1; no clear D gene. The CDR3 spans 11 residues. The germline gives CDR1 GTSNPN, CDR2 SVGIG (reference sequence). Trimming pared 8 bases from V and 1 base from J, leaving 8 bases between. The CDR3 here is CAGLGNTEAFF. The CDR3 region has the DNA TGTGCCGGACTGGGGAACACTGAAGCTTTCTTT.

In DNA, the CDR3 is TGTGCCAGCAGTTTATACCCCACAGGGGCCCAAGAGCAGTACTTC. It specifies CASSLYPTGAQEQYF. The V gene is TRBV27, the J gene TRBJ2-7; TRBD1 agrees at 7 bases. From germline, CDR1 is MNHEY and CDR2 SMNVEV (reference sequence). This CDR3 is built from 15 residues. Trimming removed 1 base from V and 7 bases from J; junction bases left unmatched: 10.